This is a list of T cell receptor beta chains from one sample in a study of T-cell reconstitution after alpha-beta-depleted transplantation in children. TCRdb analysed the PCR reads with MiXCR anew, one entry per CDR3 protein. There are 500,000 to 600,000 distinct CDR3 sequences in the sample; roughly 27% occur only once, and just over 35% lies in the top ten. Sequencing used PBMCs, obtained before TCRalphabeta/CD19-depleted stem cell transplant. The receptors were gathered from a boy under three years old with Wiskott-Aldrich syndrome, due to receive a stem cell transplant. Both conserved end residues are part of each CDR3. D genes are given only for firm matches. Rows give clone size only sometimes, using once, few, many, or a class for an expanded clone.

>TRBV4-1|TRBD1|TRBJ2-3|.
CASSQDRGTALTDTQYF
TGCGCCAGCAGCCAAGACAGGGGGACGGCACTCACAGATACGCAGTATTTT
>TRBV6-6|.|TRBJ1-5|.
CASGPGQNQPQHF
TGTGCCAGCGGGCCAGGTCAAAATCAGCCCCAGCATTTT
>TRBV5-1|.|TRBJ2-2|few
CASRRDSNTGELFF
TGCGCCAGCAGGCGGGACAGTAACACCGGGGAGCTGTTTTTT
>TRBV5-6|TRBD1|TRBJ2-1|.
CASSVQPGQGNNEQFF
TGTGCCAGCAGCGTTCAACCGGGACAGGGGAACAATGAGCAGTTCTTC
>TRBV30|.|TRBJ1-1|.
CAWRVTGRNTEAFF
TGTGCCTGGAGGGTAACAGGGAGGAACACTGAAGCTTTCTTT
>TRBV5-1|TRBD1|TRBJ2-1|few
CASSLGTGIPYNEQFF
TGCGCCAGCAGCTTGGGGACAGGGATCCCCTACAATGAGCAGTTCTTC
>TRBV18|TRBD2|TRBJ2-4|.
CASSLALPGTIPAKNIQYF
TGTGCCAGCTCACTAGCCCTTCCAGGGACTATCCCAGCCAAAAACATTCAGTACTTC
>TRBV12-3/TRBV12-4|.|TRBJ1-4|.
CASSLGEEKLFF
TGTGCCAGCAGTCTAGGGGAAGAAAAACTGTTTTTT
>TRBV12-3/TRBV12-4|TRBD1|TRBJ1-1|.
CASSRSGTGYSEAFF
TGTGCCAGCAGCAGATCCGGGACAGGGTATTCTGAAGCTTTCTTT
>TRBV29-1|.|TRBJ2-5|few
CSVDLRYQETQYF
TGCAGCGTTGATCTTCGGTACCAAGAGACCCAGTACTTC
>TRBV7-3|.|TRBJ2-1|few
CASSSSTGYNEQFF
TGTGCCAGCAGTTCCTCGACAGGCTACAATGAGCAGTTCTTC
>TRBV5-1|.|TRBJ2-3|few
CASSLADSGTQYF
TGCGCCAGCAGCTTGGCCGATTCCGGGACGCAGTATTTT
>TRBV3-1|TRBD2|TRBJ2-1|.
CATSQDHRLAAYNEQFF
TGTGCCACCAGCCAAGATCATCGACTAGCGGCCTACAATGAGCAGTTCTTC
>TRBV6-5|TRBD2|TRBJ2-3|few
CASSYMGGSKDTQYF
TGTGCCAGCAGTTACATGGGCGGGAGTAAAGATACGCAGTATTTT
>TRBV12-3/TRBV12-4|TRBD2|TRBJ2-1|few
CASSFPQLEREGNEQFF
TGTGCCAGCAGTTTCCCTCAGTTGGAGCGGGAGGGGAATGAGCAGTTCTTC
>TRBV24-1|.|TRBJ2-1|.
CATSDDCNEQFF
TGTGCCACCAGTGATGACTGCAATGAGCAGTTCTTC
>TRBV4-2|.|TRBJ2-3|.
CASSQGAGVGDTQYF
TGTGCCAGCAGCCAGGGGGCGGGAGTTGGAGATACGCAGTATTTT
>TRBV28|.|TRBJ2-3|.
CASASGVTQYF
TGTGCGTCAGCCTCGGGAGTTACGCAGTATTTT
>TRBV6-5|.|TRBJ1-5|.
CASSYSWGQPQHF
TGTGCCAGCAGTTACTCCTGGGGGCAGCCCCAGCATTTT
>TRBV11-2|.|TRBJ2-1|few
CASSIGTVQFF
TGTGCCAGCAGCATCGGGACTGTGCAGTTCTTC
>TRBV10-3|.|TRBJ1-1|.
CATCLGVNTEAFF
TGTGCCACCTGCCTTGGGGTGAACACTGAAGCTTTCTTT
>TRBV20-1|.|TRBJ2-7|.
CSASSGVYEQYF
TGCAGTGCTAGTTCCGGCGTCTACGAGCAGTACTTC
>TRBV2|TRBD2|TRBJ2-2|.
CASAEWGGPWTGELFF
TGTGCCAGCGCTGAGTGGGGAGGGCCGTGGACCGGGGAGCTGTTTTTT
>TRBV5-1|.|TRBJ2-1|few
CASSLSERYNEQFF
TGCGCCAGCAGCTTGTCGGAGCGCTACAATGAGCAGTTCTTC
>TRBV18|TRBD2|TRBJ2-4|.
CASSPGAGLAGSPYF
TGTGCCAGCTCACCAGGCGCTGGGCTAGCGGGGTCTCCGTACTTC
>TRBV12-3/TRBV12-4|TRBD2|TRBJ2-7|few
CASHQGDRTSGSTYEQYF
TGTGCCAGCCACCAGGGGGATAGGACTAGCGGGAGCACCTACGAGCAGTACTTC
>TRBV5-1|.|TRBJ2-2|.
CASRAGRDTGELFF
TGCGCCAGCAGGGCGGGCAGGGACACCGGGGAGCTGTTTTTT
>TRBV5-1|.|TRBJ2-7|.
CASSFFAPPGEQYF
TGCGCCAGCAGCTTCTTCGCGCCACCCGGCGAGCAGTACTTC
>TRBV19|.|TRBJ2-1|once
CASSIRTNNEQFF
TGTGCCAGTAGTATAAGGACAAACAATGAGCAGTTCTTC
>TRBV18|.|TRBJ2-1|few
CASSPSLSGTALNEQFF
TGTGCCAGCTCACCTTCACTATCCGGGACGGCCCTCAATGAGCAGTTCTTC
>TRBV5-1|.|TRBJ2-1|few
CASSLFQVGGLYNEQFF
TGCGCCAGCAGCTTGTTTCAGGTGGGGGGACTTTACAATGAGCAGTTCTTC
>TRBV5-1|TRBD2|TRBJ2-5|.
CASSLLAGATNGETQYF
TGCGCCAGCAGCTTGCTAGCGGGAGCCACTAATGGAGAGACCCAGTACTTC
>TRBV5-4|.|TRBJ2-1|few
CASSSLPGAKDEQFF
TGTGCCAGCAGCAGCCTACCGGGAGCCAAGGATGAGCAGTTCTTC
>TRBV5-6|TRBD2|TRBJ2-1|few
CASSLKRLAVYNEQFF
TGTGCCAGCAGCTTGAAAAGACTAGCGGTCTACAATGAGCAGTTCTTC
>TRBV5-6|.|TRBJ2-7|many
CATPLGHANEQYF
TGTGCCACCCCGCTGGGACACGCAAACGAGCAGTACTTC
>TRBV28|.|TRBJ1-5|.
CASSFAGRSNQPQHF
TGTGCCAGCAGTTTCGCAGGGCGTAGCAATCAGCCCCAGCATTTT
>TRBV10-3|.|TRBJ1-1|few
CAIRDGNTEAFF
TGTGCCATCAGGGACGGGAACACTGAAGCTTTCTTT
>TRBV12-3/TRBV12-4|.|TRBJ2-1|.
CASRDLSGSSYNEQFF
TGTGCCAGCAGAGACCTTAGCGGATCCTCCTACAATGAGCAGTTCTTC
>TRBV20-1|TRBD2|TRBJ2-5|few
CSAPLAGGGETQYF
TGCAGTGCCCCCTTAGCGGGAGGAGGAGAGACCCAGTACTTC